This entry lists 16 T cell receptor beta chains sequenced from one sample in a study of T cells in Graves' hyperthyroidism and ophthalmopathy. Amplified TCR beta CDR3 regions came from RNA transcripts. Researchers ran a first-round RT-PCR on the TCR CDR3 using the HTBI primer set. TCRdb analysed the multiplex PCR reads with MiXCR anew, one entry per CDR3 protein. Of about 640,000 distinct CDR3 sequences in the sample, 20% to 25% were seen once. The sequenced material came from blood. Source of these receptors: a man aged 25 to 40 with Graves' ophthalmopathy.

This clonotype has more than one count but fewer than ten. The chain's CDR3 is CAWSVGQLRSGNTIYF. CDR3 coding DNA: TGTGCCTGGAGTGTAGGGCAACTCCGCTCTGGAAACACCATATATTTT. The V and J genes are TRBV30 and TRBJ1-3; no clear D. The CDR3 consists of 16 residues. The V end was cut by 0 bases, the J end by 0 bases, with 12 bases between. In germline, CDR1 is GTSNPN, CDR2 SVGIG (reference sequence).

This clonotype occurred a few times. The gene calls are TRBV18 and TRBJ2-1, with D tentatively TRBD2 (5 bases). The CDR3 is 16 residues long. CDR1 and CDR2 (germline): KGHSH, LQKENI. V shed 3 bases and J shed 4 bases, with 16 bases lying between them. The DNA for the CDR3 is TGTGCCAGCTCACCTACCGAGGGCCCCTTATACAATGAGCAGTTCTTC. It translates to CASSPTEGPLYNEQFF.

There are many counts of this clonotype. V and J are TRBV30 and TRBJ1-5; maybe TRBD1 (5 bases). The CDR3 totals 14 residues. V lost 4 bases and J lost 3, with 13 bases in between. Germline loops: CDR1 GTSNPN, CDR2 SVGIG (reference sequence). The CDR3 DNA sequence: TGTGCCTGGAATCGAGGGACGGCCAATCAGCCCCAGCATTTT. Its translation is CAWNRGTANQPQHF.

The chain recombines TRBV27 with TRBJ2-6, with a possible D match to TRBD2 (6 bases). The V and J ends lost 3 bases and 2 bases respectively, with 8 bases between them. The CDR3 length is 15 residues. Germline CDR1 reads MNHEY; CDR2 reads SMNVEV (reference sequence). The CDR3 protein is CASSFRGTGANVLTF. In DNA form, the CDR3 reads TGTGCCAGCAGTTTTCGGGGGACTGGGGCCAACGTCCTGACTTTC.

About this clonotype: This may come from a read error, since a much larger clone is one base off. This rearrangement joins TRBV20-1 to TRBJ2-7, with D tentatively TRBD1 (5 bases). From germline, CDR1 is DFQATT and CDR2 SNEGSKA (reference sequence). This CDR3 spans 11 amino acids. CDR3 nucleotide sequence: TGCAGTGCTAGGGACATCTACGAGCAGTGCTTC. This translates into CSARDIYEQCF.

A remark on this clonotype: A much larger clonotype is one base distant, so this may be a read error. V usage is TRBV28 and J usage is TRBJ2-1; tentatively, D is TRBD2 (6 bases). Germline CDR1 MDHEN, CDR2 SYDVKM. The germline V and J ends were trimmed by 2 bases and 6 bases, with 11 bases remaining between them. This CDR3 comprises 14 residues. CDR3 sequence reads: CASSLIGRLNEQFF. CDR3 in DNA: TGTGCCAGCAGTTTAATCGGGAGACTCAATGAGCAGTTCTTC.

This clonotype was counted at least ten times. The rearrangement links TRBV3-1 to TRBJ2-2, with D unclear. The CDR3 covers 16 residues. Germline values: CDR1 LGHDT, CDR2 YNNKEL (reference sequence). V lost 3 bases to trimming and J lost 5 bases, with 16 bases between them. As DNA, the CDR3 is TGTGCCAGCAGCCATACACCGGCGAGTGGGACCGGGGAGCTGTTTTTT. Amino acid sequence: CASSHTPASGTGELFF.

The chain has TRBV28 and TRBJ2-3; TRBD2 aligns across 7 bases. Germline V lookup: CDR1 MDHEN, CDR2 SYDVKM. The CDR3 consists of 13 residues. V shed 3 bases and J 8 bases; nucleotides not matched to a gene: 5. The DNA of the CDR3 is TGTGCCAGCAGTTTGGGGAGGGCCGGTACGCAGTATTTT. Amino acids: CASSLGRAGTQYF.

On this clonotype: A much larger clone sits a single nucleotide away, making a read error possible. The rearrangement links TRBV27 to TRBJ1-5; TRBD1 matches 10 bases. The ends lost 8 bases at V and 4 bases at J; junction bases unmatched: 11. This CDR3 is built from 16 residues. The germline CDR1 and CDR2 sequences are MNHEY and SMNVEV (reference sequence). The CDR3 DNA is TGTGCCAGCGGTCCTCGACAGGGGGCATGGAATCAGCCCCAGCATTTT. This gives the protein CASGPRQGAWNQPQHF.

The V and J genes are TRBV18 and TRBJ2-3; D uncertain. Germline loops: CDR1 KGHSH, CDR2 LQKENI. This CDR3 spans 16 amino acids. The ends were cut back, 0 bases at V and 0 bases at J, with 10 bases in the middle. The CDR3, as DNA: TGTGCCAGCTCACCACCTGGCGGAGCTAGCACAGATACGCAGTATTTT. This codes for CASSPPGGASTDTQYF.

V usage is TRBV11-2 and J usage is TRBJ2-3; D is possibly TRBD1 (7 bases). In germline, CDR1 is SGHAT, CDR2 FQNNGV. With 5 bases removed from V and 1 base from J, the gap between germline ends came to 13 bases. The CDR3 spans 15 residues. In nucleotides, the CDR3 is TGTGCCAGCAGCAACCAGGGGGGCGGCACAGATACGCAGTATTTT. It specifies CASSNQGGGTDTQYF.

The V gene is TRBV5-1, the J gene TRBJ2-2; a possible D gene is TRBD2 (6 bases). This CDR3 region has 13 residues. V lost 7 bases, J lost 6 bases, and 13 bases lay in between. The germline gives CDR1 SGHRS, CDR2 YFSETQ. In nucleotides, the CDR3 is TGCGCCAGCTTCCAGGACTATTCCGGGGAGCTGTTTTTT. Translating gives CASFQDYSGELFF.

The rearrangement uses TRBV4-1 and TRBJ1-2; TRBD1 might be the D (5 bases). Per germline, CDR1 MGHRA and CDR2 YSYEKL. The V gene lost 0 bases and the J gene lost 1 base, with 12 bases spanning the gap. CDR3 length equals 16 residues. DNA of the CDR3: TGCGCCAGCAGCCAAGAGTGGACAAACTTTAACTATGGCTACACCTTC. This gives the protein CASSQEWTNFNYGYTF.

This chain uses TRBV6-2 or TRBV6-3 with TRBJ2-3; possibly TRBD1 for D (6 bases). CDR3 length equals 15 residues. CDR1 MNHEY and CDR2 SVGEGT come from the germline V gene. V gave up 6 bases and J gave up 2 bases, with 15 bases separating them. CDR3 loop: CASSSGQTITDTQYF. DNA for the CDR3: TGTGCCAGCAGCTCTGGACAGACGATCACAGATACGCAGTATTTT.

A word on this clonotype: A junction end diverges from the germline sequence, so it may reflect a read error. The J gene is TRBJ2-1, the V gene TRBV20-1; 11 bases agree with TRBD2. CDR3 size: 19 residues. Germline V CDR1 and CDR2: DFQATT, SNEGSKA (reference sequence). CDR3 DNA sequence: TGCAGTGCTAGAGATCGACTAGCGGGATCCCCGAGCTCCTGCAATGAGCAGTTCTTC. Its translation: CSARDRLAGSPSSCNEQFF.

This clonotype was recorded a few times. V gene TRBV6-1 combines with J gene TRBJ1-3; D unclear. Trimming stripped 2 bases from V and 4 bases from J, with 12 bases between. The CDR3 is made up of 15 amino acids. Germline loops: CDR1 MNHNS, CDR2 SASEGT. CDR3 sequence reads: CASSEIGTFGNTIYF. CDR3 coding DNA: TGTGCCAGCAGTGAAATCGGTACCTTCGGAAACACCATATATTTT.